This is a list of T cell receptor beta chains from one sample in a study of blood T cell repertoires in COVID-19. The table came from immunoSEQ multiplex PCR; TCRdb's copy has only in-frame clones and leaves some out. The sample consists of about 280,000 clones, roughly 86% of them appearing once. Material: peripheral blood. The source is a man younger than 35 with active or convalescent COVID-19. The CDR3 runs from the conserved cysteine through the conserved F or W. Each record gives: clone size, D gene, J gene, V gene, CDR3 protein, CDR3 DNA. The D gene is left open where the match is weak. Only some rows state a clone size, as once, few, many or a class for expanded clones.

- | - | TRBJ1-1 | TRBV2 | CASSAREAFF | TGTGCCAGCAGTGCGAGAGAAGCTTTCTTT
few | - | TRBJ1-2 | TRBV27 | CASRDFYGYTF | TGTGCCAGCCGGGACTTCTATGGCTACACCTTC
- | TRBD1 | TRBJ1-1 | TRBV10-3 | CATGDRGLGTEAFF | TGTGCCACAGGGGACAGGGGGCTAGGGACTGAAGCTTTCTTT
- | - | TRBJ2-3 | TRBV4-3 | CASSQEEGDTQYF | TGCGCCAGCAGCCAAGAAGAGGGAGATACGCAGTATTTT
- | - | TRBJ1-1 | TRBV12-3/TRBV12-4 | CASSLGGGTEAFF | TGTGCCAGCAGTTTAGGGGGGGGTACTGAAGCTTTCTTT
- | - | TRBJ1-1 | TRBV25-1 | CASDTGWGEAFF | TGTGCCAGTGATACAGGGTGGGGTGAAGCTTTCTTT
- | - | TRBJ2-3 | TRBV10-1 | CASSLTDTQYF | TGCGCCAGCAGCCTCACAGATACGCAGTATTTT
once | TRBD1 | TRBJ1-6 | TRBV7-2 | CASSLVASGQVVSPLHF | TGTGCCAGCAGCTTAGTAGCGTCGGGACAGGTTGTTTCACCCCTCCACTTT
- | - | TRBJ2-7 | TRBV18 | CASHPGSSYEQYF | TGTGCCAGTCACCCCGGGAGCTCCTACGAGCAGTACTTC
- | - | TRBJ1-5 | TRBV19 | CASSPRHTNQPQHF | TGTGCCAGTAGTCCACGACACACCAATCAGCCCCAGCATTTT
- | TRBD1 | TRBJ1-2 | TRBV2 | CASTRTGNYGYTF | TGTGCCAGCACTCGGACAGGGAACTATGGCTACACCTTC
- | TRBD2 | TRBJ2-5 | TRBV19 | CASSMGLAGRETQYF | TGTGCCAGTAGTATGGGATTAGCGGGGAGAGAGACCCAGTACTTC
many | TRBD2 | TRBJ2-3 | TRBV6-2/TRBV6-3 | CASSYSGGAADTQYF | TGTGCCAGCAGTTACAGCGGGGGGGCCGCTGATACGCAGTATTTT
once | TRBD1 | TRBJ2-7 | TRBV25-1 | CASNPKEGATYEQYF | TGTGCCAGCAATCCTAAAGAGGGGGCCACCTACGAGCAGTACTTC
- | TRBD2 | TRBJ2-7 | TRBV13 | CASSLGKLAWEQYF | TGTGCCAGCAGCTTAGGGAAACTAGCGTGGGAGCAGTACTTC
- | - | TRBJ1-2 | TRBV15 | CATSSLEGGYTF | TGTGCCACCAGCAGTTTGGAGGGAGGCTACACCTTC
- | - | TRBJ2-5 | TRBV9 | CASSAVGGLETQYF | TGTGCCAGCAGCGCTGTCGGGGGGCTTGAGACCCAGTACTTC
- | - | TRBJ1-1 | TRBV7-9 | CASRGPRGHYTEAFF | TGTGCCAGCCGAGGCCCCCGTGGACATTACACTGAAGCTTTCTTT
- | - | TRBJ1-1 | TRBV10-2 | CASSSRGDTEAFF | TGCGCCAGCAGTAGCAGGGGCGACACTGAAGCTTTCTTT
- | TRBD1 | TRBJ1-4 | TRBV3-1/TRBV3-2 | CASSHYPGTGGEKLFF | TGTGCCAGCAGCCACTATCCCGGGACAGGGGGTGAAAAACTGTTTTTT
- | - | TRBJ2-3 | TRBV3-1/TRBV3-2 | CASSQLRGTDTQYF | TGTGCCAGCAGTCAACTTAGGGGTACCGATACGCAGTATTTT
- | - | TRBJ1-2 | TRBV24-1 | CATSESSGYGYTF | TGTGCCACCAGTGAGTCTTCAGGGTACGGCTACACCTTC
- | TRBD1 | TRBJ1-2 | TRBV2 | CASSEAQGQKYGYTF | TGTGCCAGCAGTGAAGCGCAGGGACAGAAATATGGCTACACCTTC
- | TRBD1 | TRBJ2-2 | TRBV5-1 | CASRVTGATGELFF | TGCGCCAGCAGAGTGACAGGGGCCACCGGGGAGCTGTTTTTT
once | - | TRBJ1-1 | TRBV12-2 | CASRPLTEEAFF | TGTGCAAGTCGCCCACTTACAGAGGAAGCTTTCTTT
- | TRBD2 | TRBJ2-1 | TRBV7-6 | CASSATSGIYNEQFF | TGTGCCAGCAGCGCGACTAGCGGGATATACAATGAGCAGTTCTTC
- | - | TRBJ1-2 | TRBV27 | CASSRAGGLNYGYTF | TGTGCCAGCAGTCGGGCGGGGGGGCTCAACTATGGCTACACCTTC
- | - | TRBJ2-7 | TRBV29-1 | CSVRQGEQYF | TGCAGCGTTCGCCAGGGCGAGCAGTACTTC
- | TRBD1 | TRBJ1-1 | TRBV4-2 | CASSQTQGESTEAFF | TGTGCCAGCAGCCAGACACAGGGGGAGAGCACTGAAGCTTTCTTT
few | TRBD1 | TRBJ1-2 | TRBV15 | CATSDGQAESYGYTF | TGTGCCACCAGCGACGGACAGGCCGAAAGCTATGGCTACACCTTC
- | - | TRBJ1-2 | TRBV19 | CASTEAGNGYTF | TGTGCCAGTACCGAAGCGGGTAATGGCTACACCTTC
- | TRBD1 | TRBJ2-4 | TRBV18 | CASSSTPGTARGNIQYF | TGTGCCAGCTCATCTACGCCCGGGACAGCGAGGGGAAACATTCAGTACTTC
- | - | TRBJ2-3 | TRBV7-9 | CASSLVGPSFTQYF | TGTGCCAGCAGCTTAGTTGGCCCCTCGTTCACGCAGTATTTT
- | TRBD1 | TRBJ2-7 | TRBV5-6 | CASSLWAGGMGYEQYF | TGTGCCAGCAGCTTGTGGGCAGGGGGAATGGGATACGAGCAGTACTTC
- | TRBD2 | TRBJ2-1 | TRBV5-1 | CASSYTSGGRNEQFF | TGCGCCAGCAGCTATACTAGCGGGGGGCGGAATGAGCAGTTCTTC
once | - | TRBJ1-4 | TRBV24-1 | CATSEAPPRRAQGQVNEKLFF | TGTGCCACCAGTGAAGCCCCCCCCCGGCGCGCCCAGGGCCAAGTTAATGAAAAACTGTTTTTT